These 21 T cell receptor beta chains were sequenced from one sample in a study of Graves' ophthalmopathy and Graves' hyperthyroidism. Amplification of the TCR beta CDR3 regions used RNA transcripts (as template). RT-PCR with HTBI primers came first, then second-round multiplex PCR. Using its own MiXCR run on the multiplex PCR reads, TCRdb lists one record per CDR3 protein. The sample includes hundreds of thousands of distinct CDR3 sequences, 20% to 25% seen only once; the top ten take 7.1%. The sequenced sample was peripheral blood. These receptors originate from a woman aged 18-29 years with stable Graves' hyperthyroidism. Some clones in this sample may be carry-over from other donors' samples.

This clonotype was observed at least ten times. The rearrangement uses TRBV2 and TRBJ1-1, with unresolved D. CDR3 length: 13 residues. Trimming removed 5 bases at V and 5 bases at J, with 12 bases between. CDR1 SNHLY and CDR2 FYNNEI come from the germline V gene. DNA of the CDR3: TGTGCCAGCAGTCCTCAACGAGGGACTGAAGCTTTCTTT. Translation gives CASSPQRGTEAFF. The full variable domain, its missing parts supplied by reference TRBV2 and TRBJ1-1, is EPEVTQTPSHQVTQMGQEVILRCVPISNHLYFYWYRQILGQKVEFLVSFYNNEISEKSEIFDDQFSVERPDGSNFTLKIRSTKLEDSAMYFCASSPQRGTEAFFGQGTRLTVV.

This clonotype was counted once. A single base separates this from a much larger clone, so it may be a read error. Since no conserved phenylalanine or tryptophan closes the CDR3, a read error is the likely cause. V is TRBV10-3 and J is TRBJ2-7; D not certain. CDR3 length equals 16 residues. Germline values: CDR1 ENHRY, CDR2 SYGVKD. V was trimmed by 1 base and J by 3 bases, leaving 16 bases between them. CDR3 sequence (DNA): TGTGCCATCAGTGAGTACCCTTATATTGACGGCTACGAGCAGTACTTA. This sequence encodes CAISEYPYIDGYEQYL.

The genes are TRBV2 and TRBJ2-2; 12 nucleotides line up with TRBD2. The germline CDR1 and CDR2 sequences are SNHLY and FYNNEI. Trimming took 9 bases from V and 7 from J; bases not matched to a gene: 9. This CDR3 region has 15 residues. CDR3 protein: CASRRLAGVGGELFF. The CDR3 DNA follows: TGTGCCAGTCGGAGACTAGCGGGAGTAGGCGGGGAGCTGTTTTTT.

This clonotype appeared many times. V and J are TRBV7-2 and TRBJ1-3, with D possibly TRBD1 on 5 matching bases. Germline CDR1 and CDR2: SGHTA and FQGNSA. V was pared by 2 bases and J by 3 bases, with 11 bases between. This CDR3 comprises 15 residues. The chain's CDR3 is CASSLRGAGGNTIYF. In DNA form, the CDR3 reads TGTGCCAGCAGCTTAAGGGGAGCTGGTGGAAACACCATATATTTT. The full variable domain, its missing parts supplied by reference TRBV7-2 and TRBJ1-3, is GAGVSQSPSNKVTEKGKDVELRCDPISGHTALYWYRQSLGQGLEFLIYFQGNSAPDKSGLPSDRFSAERTGGSVSTLTIQRTQQEDSAVYLCASSLRGAGGNTIYFGEGSWLTVV.

CDR3 in amino acids: CASVGQQAYEQYF. In nucleotides, the CDR3 is TGTGCCAGCGTGGGACAGCAAGCCTACGAGCAGTACTTC. The chain combines TRBV6-2 or TRBV6-3 with TRBJ2-7, with 7 bases matching TRBD1. The CDR3 spans 13 residues. V was pared by 8 bases and J by 2 bases, with 6 bases of the junction left unmatched. Germline V CDR1 and CDR2: MNHEY, SVGEGT.

This clonotype was seen repeatedly, ten times or more. The rearrangement joins TRBV6-5 to TRBJ1-6; D is perhaps TRBD1 (5 bases). V was trimmed by 0 bases and J by 10 bases, leaving 13 bases between them. The CDR3 spans 15 residues. Germline V gene lookup returns CDR1 MNHEY and CDR2 SVGAGI. CDR3 in amino acids: CASSYSSGPGSPLHF. The CDR3 DNA follows: TGTGCCAGCAGTTACTCGTCAGGGCCGGGCTCACCCCTCCACTTT.

This clonotype was found many times. An end of the junction does not agree with germline; a read error may underlie this. This sequence joins TRBV5-1 and TRBJ1-5; D unclear. CDR1 SGHRS and CDR2 YFSETQ come from the germline V gene. The CDR3 extends over 13 amino acids. The CDR3 DNA follows: TGTGCCAGCAGTTTAGGTCGCAATCAGCCCCAGCATTTT. Protein sequence: CASSLGRNQPQHF.

Ten or more counts support this clonotype. V is TRBV12-3 or TRBV12-4 and J is TRBJ2-7; D may be TRBD1 (6 bases). The germline V and J ends were trimmed by 3 bases and 1 base, with 10 bases remaining between them. The CDR3 is 14 residues long. The CDR3 is CASSFSTGSYEQYF. In DNA, the CDR3 is TGTGCCAGCAGTTTTTCGACAGGTTCCTACGAGCAGTACTTC.

This clonotype was observed many times. The chain links TRBV28 to TRBJ1-1; D is ambiguous. CDR1 is MDHEN and CDR2 is SYDVKM in the germline V gene. The CDR3 has 16 amino acids. Between the trimmed V and J ends, which lost 2 bases and 0 bases, there was a span of 13 bases. CDR3 in amino acids: CASSLLGPRLNTEAFF. The CDR3 nucleotides read TGTGCCAGCAGTTTACTAGGACCGAGACTGAACACTGAAGCTTTCTTT.

This clonotype has ten or more counts. The V gene is TRBV12-3 or TRBV12-4, the J gene TRBJ1-3; TRBD1 matches at 7 bases. This CDR3 is built from 14 residues. Unmatched junction bases numbered 1, after V lost 3 bases and J lost 2 bases. CDR3 nucleotide sequence: TGTGCCAGCAGTTTCCAGGGGGCTGGAAACACCATATATTTT. Its protein product is CASSFQGAGNTIYF.

This clonotype was observed at least ten times. The chain couples TRBV27 to TRBJ1-1; D is unresolved. The V and J ends lost 0 bases and 7 bases respectively, with 9 bases between them. CDR1 and CDR2 from the germline V gene are MNHEY and SMNVEV (reference sequence). The CDR3 sequence is 13 residues long. CDR3 in amino acids: CASSLSSEIEAFF. DNA for the CDR3: TGTGCCAGCAGTTTATCGTCGGAGATTGAAGCTTTCTTT.

This chain links TRBV6-1 with TRBJ1-5; a weak D match, TRBD1 (6 bases). The V and J ends lost 5 bases and 4 bases respectively, with 12 bases between them. CDR3 length: 14 amino acids. Per germline, CDR1 MNHNS and CDR2 SASEGT. CDR3 in DNA: TGTGCCAGCAGTCCCCCTGGACAGAATCAGCCCCAGCATTTT. Protein product: CASSPPGQNQPQHF.

This clonotype was observed at least ten times. The rearrangement links TRBV5-6 to TRBJ2-5; D uncertain. The CDR3 sequence is 12 residues long. Germline-derived CDR1 and CDR2 are SGHDT and YYEEEE. The V end was cut by 2 bases, the J end by 2 bases, with 4 bases between. The CDR3, as DNA: TGTGCCAGCAGCTTTTCGCAAGAGACCCAGTACTTC. It codes for CASSFSQETQYF.

This clonotype was recorded many times. The conserved closing phenylalanine or tryptophan is absent in this CDR3, likely reflecting a read error. The CDR3 coding sequence is TGTGCCACCAAATCAGGGGCTGAGACTGAAGCTTTCCTT. This sequence encodes CATKSGAETEAFL. The chain combines TRBV10-3 with TRBJ1-1, with TRBD1 as a possible D gene (6 bases). Germline V gene data show CDR1 as ENHRY and CDR2 as SYGVKD. CDR3 length: 13 residues. V lost 10 bases and J 5 bases, leaving 17 bases between the germline ends.

This clonotype showed up just a few times. This chain uses TRBV15 with TRBJ2-4, with a possible D match to TRBD2 (5 bases). Germline-derived CDR1 and CDR2 are LNHNV and YYDKDF (reference sequence). There are 17 residues in the CDR3. The V gene lost 0 bases and the J gene lost 1 base, with 13 bases spanning the gap. This chain's CDR3 is CATSRDLGALAKNIQYF. CDR3 nucleotides: TGTGCCACCAGCAGAGATTTGGGAGCTCTTGCCAAAAACATTCAGTACTTC.

Details on this clonotype: A much larger clone lies a single base off, so this may be a read error. V is TRBV10-1 and J is TRBJ2-2, with a weak D call TRBD2 (6 bases). The CDR3 length is 14 residues. The germline V gene has CDR1 WNHNN and CDR2 SYGVQD (reference sequence). The CDR3 loop is CTSSLGLNTGELFF. CDR3 DNA sequence: TGCACCAGCAGTCTGGGACTGAACACCGGGGAGCTGTTTTTT.

This clonotype was counted ten times or more. The chain employs TRBV6-1 and TRBJ2-7, with 11 bases matching TRBD1. Germline CDR1 is MNHNS and CDR2 is SASEGT. The J segment lost 4 bases and the V segment lost 8 bases, leaving 13 bases of the junction unmatched. There are 16 residues in the CDR3. The CDR3 DNA reads TGTGCCAGCCGAACTACCCGGGACAGGGGGTTTTACGAGCAGTACTTC. The encoded protein is CASRTTRDRGFYEQYF.

The V and J genes are TRBV11-2 and TRBJ1-1; D is perhaps TRBD1 (5 bases). This CDR3 is built from 19 residues. Trimming removed 2 bases at V and 5 bases at J, with 27 bases between. CDR1 and CDR2 (germline): SGHAT, FQNNGV. In DNA, the CDR3 is TGTGCCAGCAGCTTACAGGTTCCGAATTTGGGTACTCGGGGGACTGAAGCTTTCTTT. Its protein is CASSLQVPNLGTRGTEAFF.

This clonotype was recorded at least ten times. V and J are TRBV6-1 and TRBJ2-2; 8 bases map to TRBD2. V dropped 7 bases and J dropped 5; count of bases not matched to a gene: 6. The germline V gene encodes CDR1 MNHNS and CDR2 SASEGT. The CDR3 has 14 amino acids. The CDR3, as DNA: TGTGCCAGCAAAACGGGGGGGCGTACCGGGGAGCTGTTTTTT. This encodes CASKTGGRTGELFF.

This rearrangement joins TRBV29-1 to TRBJ2-7; 11 bases align to TRBD1. The length of the CDR3 is 14 residues. The germline V gene encodes CDR1 SQVTM and CDR2 ANQGSEA. Trimming removed 7 bases from V and 2 bases from J; junction bases left unmatched: 7. The CDR3 spells CSAGQGAVTYEQYF. The CDR3 DNA reads TGCAGCGCAGGACAGGGGGCTGTAACCTACGAGCAGTACTTC.

The genes are TRBV30 and TRBJ1-3; 10 nucleotides line up with TRBD1. The length of the CDR3 is 12 residues. Germline V lookup: CDR1 GTSNPN, CDR2 SVGIG (reference sequence). The CDR3 is CAWDRGGNTIYF. For the CDR3, the DNA is TGTGCGTGGGACAGGGGAGGAAACACCATATATTTT.